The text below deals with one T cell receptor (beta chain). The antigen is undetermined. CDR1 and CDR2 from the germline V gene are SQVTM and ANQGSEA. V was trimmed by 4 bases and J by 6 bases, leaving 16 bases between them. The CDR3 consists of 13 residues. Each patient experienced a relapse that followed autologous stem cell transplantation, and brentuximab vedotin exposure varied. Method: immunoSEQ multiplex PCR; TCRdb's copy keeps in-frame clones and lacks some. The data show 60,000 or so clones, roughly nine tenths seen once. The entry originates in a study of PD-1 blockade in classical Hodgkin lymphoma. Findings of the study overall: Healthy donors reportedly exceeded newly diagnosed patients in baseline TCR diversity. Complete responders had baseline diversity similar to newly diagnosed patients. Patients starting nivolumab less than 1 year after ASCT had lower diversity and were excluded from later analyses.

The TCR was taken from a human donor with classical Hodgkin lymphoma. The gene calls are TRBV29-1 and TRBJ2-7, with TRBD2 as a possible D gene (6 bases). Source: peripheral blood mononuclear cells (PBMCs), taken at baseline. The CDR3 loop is CSVVVGLHSEQYF. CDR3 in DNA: TGCAGCGTTGTGGTGGGACTTCACAGCGAGCAGTACTTC.